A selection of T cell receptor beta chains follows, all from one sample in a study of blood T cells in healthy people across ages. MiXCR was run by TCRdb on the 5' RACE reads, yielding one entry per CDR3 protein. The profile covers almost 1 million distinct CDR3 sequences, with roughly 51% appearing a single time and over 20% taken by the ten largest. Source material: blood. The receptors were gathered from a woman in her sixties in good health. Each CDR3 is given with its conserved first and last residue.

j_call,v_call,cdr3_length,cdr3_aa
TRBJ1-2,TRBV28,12,CASSFRVRGYTF
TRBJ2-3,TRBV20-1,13,CSARPTSTDTQYF
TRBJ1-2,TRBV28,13,CASRDTQGYGYTF
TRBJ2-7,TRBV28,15,CASNFIAGASYEHYF
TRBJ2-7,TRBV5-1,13,CASSLARGYEQYF
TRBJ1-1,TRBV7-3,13,CASSLGGYGEAFF
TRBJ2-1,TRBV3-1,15,CASSQDRSSYNEQFF
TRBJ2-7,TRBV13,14,CASSNIWGLDEQYF
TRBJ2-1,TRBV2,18,CASSEALAGSVEYNEQFF
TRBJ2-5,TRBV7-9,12,CASSLGEQTQYF
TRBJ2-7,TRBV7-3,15,CASSLFREDSYEQYF
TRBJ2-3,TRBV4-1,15,CASSHGGSLTDTQYF
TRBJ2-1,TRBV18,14,CASSPIQGASEQFF
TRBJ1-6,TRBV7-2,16,CASSLVGGQGNSPLHF
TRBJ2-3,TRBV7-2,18,CASSLGPSGALAGDTQYF
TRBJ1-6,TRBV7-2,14,CASSLQGDGSPLHF
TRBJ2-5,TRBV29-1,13,CSVRLTRQGTQYF
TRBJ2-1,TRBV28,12,CASGDRNNEQFF
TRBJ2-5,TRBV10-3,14,CAISRTGEQETQYF
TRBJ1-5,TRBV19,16,CASIRQGNQYGQPQHF
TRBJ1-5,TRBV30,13,CAWTVGANQPQHF
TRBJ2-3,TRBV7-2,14,CASRVTGDRDTQYF
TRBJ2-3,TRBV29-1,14,CSVGTSAIGDTQYF
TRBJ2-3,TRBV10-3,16,CAISESRGGVTDTQYF
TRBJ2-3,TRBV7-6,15,CASSPNGGHTDTQYF
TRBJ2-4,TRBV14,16,CASSLVWWRTASGQYF
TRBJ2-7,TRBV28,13,CASWGVTTYEQYF
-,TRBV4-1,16,CASSSSTPSSYNEQYF
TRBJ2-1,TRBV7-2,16,CASTRGLGAEYNEQFF
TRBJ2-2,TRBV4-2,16,CASSQVLAQGTGELFF
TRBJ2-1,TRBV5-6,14,CASSLLVSDNEQFF
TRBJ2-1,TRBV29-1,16,CSVALSGRASYNEQFF
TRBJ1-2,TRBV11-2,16,CASSHIRGQKNYGYTF
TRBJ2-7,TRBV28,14,CASSFPVDSYEQYF
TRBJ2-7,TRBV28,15,CASSFFDRRTYEQYF
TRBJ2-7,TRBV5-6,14,CASSLARGRGEQYF
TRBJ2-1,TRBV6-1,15,CASRGTSGRAHEQFF
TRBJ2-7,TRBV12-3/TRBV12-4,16,CASSLWGTSRSHEQYF
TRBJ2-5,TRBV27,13,CASSYKRRETQYF
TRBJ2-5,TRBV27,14,CASRVGGFGETQYF
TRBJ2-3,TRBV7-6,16,CASSAIWSGSGDTQYF
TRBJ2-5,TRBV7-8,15,CASSLTGSEVETQYF
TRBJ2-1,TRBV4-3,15,CASSQEYTIYNEQFF
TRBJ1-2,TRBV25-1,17,CASTRGDFRGAIYGYTF
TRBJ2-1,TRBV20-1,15,CSARQLAGANNEQFF
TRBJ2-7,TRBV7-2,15,CASSLAEVLAYEQYF
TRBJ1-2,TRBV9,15,CASSDLTGFRYGYTF
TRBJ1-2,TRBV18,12,CASSTANSGYTF
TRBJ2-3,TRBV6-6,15,CASSYSGLATDTQYF
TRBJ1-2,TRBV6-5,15,CASSYLDRLNYGYTF
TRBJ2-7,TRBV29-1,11,CSTREGYEQYF
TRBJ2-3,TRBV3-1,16,CASKYTSGRAWGTQYF
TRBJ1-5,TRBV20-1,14,CSARDPNRNQPQHF
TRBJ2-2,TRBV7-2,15,CASSTSGSFTGELFF
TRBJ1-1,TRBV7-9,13,CASLGRGNTEAFF
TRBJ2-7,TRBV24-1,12,CATSDGRYEQYF
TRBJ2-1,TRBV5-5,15,CASSSQGLANNEQFF